One and the same sample provided the 11 T cell receptor beta chains below, sequenced in a study of blood T cell repertoires in COVID-19. TCRdb keeps only in-frame clones here, not all; method: immunoSEQ multiplex PCR. The sample has fewer than 250,000 clones, 70% to 90% seen once. Sequencing was performed on PBMCs or T cells enriched from blood (not recorded which). These receptors came from a man under 40 who had recovered from COVID-19.

The table lists this clone with a count of one. The V gene is TRBV6-5, the J gene TRBJ2-7; TRBD1 matches at 10 bases. The CDR3 contains 14 residues. CDR1 and CDR2 from the germline V gene are MNHEY and SVGAGI. Unmatched junction bases numbered 7, after V lost 7 bases and J lost 4 bases. The DNA for the CDR3 is TGTGCCAGCAAAGGACAGGGGGATTCTTACGAGCAGTACTTC. Translated, it gives CASKGQGDSYEQYF.

The rearrangement joins TRBV4-2 to TRBJ2-7; D is undetermined. The CDR3 spans 14 residues. V gave up 0 bases and J gave up 1 base, with 7 bases separating them. Germline-derived CDR1 and CDR2 are LGHNA and YNFKEQ. In nucleotides, the CDR3 is TGTGCCAGCAGCCAAGATACTCGGTCCTACGAGCAGTACTTC. Translated, it gives CASSQDTRSYEQYF.

This clone was observed once. V and J are TRBV3-1 (or the pseudogene TRBV3-2) and TRBJ2-7; D not resolved. Per germline, CDR1 LGHDT and CDR2 YNNKEL (reference sequence). There are 15 residues in the CDR3. V lost 1 base to trimming and J lost 0 bases, with 10 bases between them. CDR3 coding DNA: TGTGCCAGCAGCCAAGCCCACGCGAGCTCCTACGAGCAGTACTTC. Translation: CASSQAHASSYEQYF.

The chain carries TRBV3-1 (or the pseudogene TRBV3-2) and TRBJ2-7; D perhaps matches TRBD1 (6 bases). This CDR3 is built from 15 residues. Germline V gene sequence: CDR1 LGHDT, CDR2 YNNKEL (reference sequence). V was shortened by 0 bases and J by 3 bases, with 12 bases between the two germline ends. The CDR3 reads CASSQEGAGVYEQYF. CDR3 nucleotides: TGTGCCAGCAGCCAAGAGGGGGCGGGCGTCTACGAGCAGTACTTC.

This sequence joins TRBV28 and TRBJ1-1, with 9 bases identical to TRBD1. Germline V gene data show CDR1 as MDHEN and CDR2 as SYDVKM. This CDR3 comprises 12 residues. After removal of 2 bases from V and 10 bases from J, the junction contained 2 bases not matched to a gene. The CDR3 region has the DNA TGTGCCAGCAGTTTACAGGACAGGGGAGCTTTCTTT. This sequence encodes CASSLQDRGAFF.

The genes are TRBV7-9 and TRBJ2-2, with TRBD1 matching 8 bases. The V gene end was trimmed by 5 bases and the J gene end by 5 bases; junction bases not matched to a gene: 13. The germline CDR1 and CDR2 sequences are SEHNR and FQNEAQ (reference sequence). This CDR3 contains 17 residues. The CDR3 is CASSPTFRQGMTGELFF. The DNA of the CDR3 is TGTGCCAGCAGCCCTACATTTAGACAGGGGATGACCGGGGAGCTGTTTTTT.

The rearrangement joins TRBV29-1 to TRBJ2-1, with 7 bases aligning to TRBD1. J lost 0 bases, V lost 5 bases, and 7 bases had no gene match. CDR1 is SQVTM, CDR2 ANQGSEA, per germline. The CDR3 is made up of 15 amino acids. The CDR3 loop reads CSVTGTESSYNEQFF. The CDR3 nucleotides read TGCAGCGTTACCGGGACAGAGAGCTCCTACAATGAGCAGTTCTTC.

This clone came up once. This chain links TRBV2 with TRBJ2-5; TRBD2 might be the D (6 bases). Germline CDR1 is SNHLY and CDR2 is FYNNEI. V was trimmed by 5 bases and J by 5 bases, leaving 12 bases between them. The CDR3 contains 13 residues. CDR3 bases: TGTGCCAGCAGTTCGGAGGGCTGGGAGACCCAGTACTTC. This sequence encodes CASSSEGWETQYF.

The chain uses TRBV11-2 and TRBJ2-7; the D gene is possibly TRBD1 (6 bases). Germline values: CDR1 SGHAT, CDR2 FQNNGV. The CDR3 loop spans 14 amino acids. V lost 2 bases and J lost 0, with 8 bases in between. The CDR3 DNA is TGTGCCAGCAGCTTAACGGACAGCTCCTACGAGCAGTACTTC. Amino acids: CASSLTDSSYEQYF.

The V call is TRBV30, the J call TRBJ1-5; possibly TRBD1 for D (6 bases). Trimming pared 3 bases from V and 2 bases from J, leaving 17 bases between. The CDR3 has 16 amino acids. CDR1 and CDR2 from the germline V gene are GTSNPN and SVGIG (reference sequence). The CDR3 nucleotides are TGTGCCTGGAGGGGGGCGGATTATTATGGCAATCAGCCCCAGCATTTT. It yields the protein CAWRGADYYGNQPQHF.

The chain has TRBV29-1 and TRBJ2-7, with 7 bases aligning to TRBD1. V lost 6 bases and J lost 6; bases outside the gene matches: 8. Germline V gene sequence: CDR1 SQVTM, CDR2 ANQGSEA. This CDR3 contains 12 residues. CDR3 DNA sequence: TGCAGCGTCGAAAAGACAGGGCGCGAGCAGTACTTC. Protein product: CSVEKTGREQYF.